Shown below are 23 T cell receptor beta chains from a single sample sequenced in a study of a mutant IDH1 vaccine in newly diagnosed glioma. No antigen has been assigned to these receptors. Here immunoSEQ multiplex PCR was the method, and the copy in TCRdb shows in-frame clones only, minus some. The sample has roughly 34,000 clones; about 83% are singletons. Time point given: week 47, end of study. A single vaccine dose contained 300 ug of mutant IDH1 20-mer peptide, and topical imiquimod was used with it. This specimen consisted of PBMCs, obtained from a glioma patient whose treatment included an IDH1 peptide vaccine. These receptors were taken from a woman aged 30 to 39 with glioma.

The rearrangement uses TRBV6-1 and TRBJ1-2; 7 bases align to TRBD1. The V gene end was trimmed by 1 base and the J gene end by 5 bases; junction bases not matched to a gene: 4. Germline assignment: CDR1 MNHNS and CDR2 SASEGT. The CDR3 is made up of 14 amino acids. The CDR3 DNA follows: TGTGCCAGCAGTGAAGGCAGGGGGGAATATGGCTACACCTTC. Its translation: CASSEGRGEYGYTF.

In its sample, this clone was seen once. This chain uses TRBV5-1 with TRBJ2-6, with D unclear. The germline V and J ends were trimmed by 0 bases and 7 bases, with 2 bases remaining between them. This CDR3 contains 12 residues. CDR1 SGHRS and CDR2 YFSETQ come from the germline V gene. The CDR3 reads CASSLGANVLTF. For the CDR3, the DNA is TGCGCCAGCAGCTTGGGAGCCAACGTCCTGACTTTC.

The chain carries TRBV19 and TRBJ2-3, with TRBD2 matching 7 bases. Germline loops: CDR1 LNHDA, CDR2 SQIVND (reference sequence). There are 13 residues in the CDR3. With V trimmed by 10 bases and J by 5 bases, 9 bases remained unmatched. CDR3 nucleotide sequence: TGTGCCACCAAGCGGGGCGGGGGAGATACGCAGTATTTT. As protein: CATKRGGGDTQYF.

The chain carries TRBV5-5 and TRBJ1-2, with TRBD1 matching over 7 bases. Trimming took 2 bases from V and 4 from J; bases not matched to a gene: 8. Germline CDR1 SGHKS, CDR2 YYEKEE (reference sequence). This CDR3 contains 15 residues. CDR3 sequence: CASSLASGTAYGYTF. The DNA of the CDR3 is TGTGCCAGCAGCTTAGCGTCCGGGACAGCCTATGGCTACACCTTC.

This clone came up once. The chain employs TRBV6-5 and TRBJ2-7, with a weak D call TRBD2 (6 bases). CDR3 length: 13 amino acids. CDR1 MNHEY and CDR2 SVGAGI come from the germline V gene. Deletions cut 4 bases from V and 5 bases from J, with 12 bases between. In nucleotides, the CDR3 is TGTGCCAGCAGTTCGGGGGTAAGGCACGAGCAGTACTTC. Its protein product is CASSSGVRHEQYF.

This chain links TRBV10-3 with TRBJ1-1, with 9 bases aligning to TRBD1. After removal of 0 bases from V and 6 bases from J, the junction contained 5 bases not matched to a gene. This CDR3 comprises 15 residues. The germline CDR1 and CDR2 sequences are ENHRY and SYGVKD. In DNA form, the CDR3 reads TGTGCCATCAGTGAGTCTGGGACAGGGTTATCTGAAGCTTTCTTT. The encoded protein is CAISESGTGLSEAFF.

The chain employs TRBV19 and TRBJ2-7; 8 nucleotides match TRBD2. Germline CDR1 LNHDA, CDR2 SQIVND (reference sequence). The trim removed 5 bases at V and 5 bases at J, leaving 5 bases unmatched. The CDR3 covers 13 residues. Here the CDR3 DNA reads TGTGCCAGTAGTTCAGGACTAGCTAACGAGCAGTACTTC. This sequence encodes CASSSGLANEQYF.

The gene calls are TRBV4-1 and TRBJ2-1; D gene ambiguous. V lost 0 bases and J lost 13, with 10 bases in between. The CDR3 loop spans 12 amino acids. Germline loops: CDR1 MGHRA, CDR2 YSYEKL. This chain's CDR3 is CASSQDRNYQFF. Here the CDR3 DNA reads TGCGCCAGCAGCCAAGATAGGAATTATCAGTTCTTC.

The rearrangement joins TRBV2 to TRBJ2-3, with unresolved D. Between the trimmed V and J ends, which lost 7 bases and 5 bases, there was a span of 13 bases. The CDR3 covers 13 residues. Germline lookup yields CDR1 SNHLY and CDR2 FYNNEI. CDR3 in amino acids: CASNKPAGDTQYF. In DNA, the CDR3 is TGTGCCAGCAACAAGCCTGCAGGAGATACGCAGTATTTT.

The rearrangement links TRBV6-5 to TRBJ1-3; no firm D call. Trimming took off 2 bases at V and 1 base at J, with 12 bases between the two ends. Germline assignment: CDR1 MNHEY and CDR2 SVGAGI. The CDR3 runs to 16 residues. This chain's CDR3 is CASSYVGGGSGNTIYF. The CDR3 coding sequence is TGTGCCAGCAGTTACGTCGGAGGAGGTTCTGGAAACACCATATATTTT.

V gene TRBV4-3 combines with J gene TRBJ2-1, with 9 bases that match TRBD1. V was pared by 1 base and J by 4 bases, with 8 bases of the junction left unmatched. CDR3 length equals 17 residues. The germline V gene has CDR1 LGHNA and CDR2 YSLEER. CDR3 sequence (DNA): TGCGCCAGCAGCCAAGTCCCCGGGGACAGGGCATACAATGAGCAGTTCTTC. The encoded protein is CASSQVPGDRAYNEQFF.

The chain links TRBV10-2 to TRBJ2-7; D gene ambiguous. V was trimmed by 8 bases and J by 3 bases, leaving 8 bases between them. Per germline, CDR1 WSHSY and CDR2 SAAADI. The CDR3 is 11 amino acids. CDR3 bases: TGCGCCAGCGCGGACCTCTACGAGCAGTACTTC. Translated: CASADLYEQYF.

The chain links TRBV19 to TRBJ1-1; D unclear. Trimming shortened V by 5 bases and J by 3 bases, and 7 bases separated the two germline ends. This CDR3 spans 12 amino acids. The germline V gene has CDR1 LNHDA and CDR2 SQIVND (reference sequence). CDR3 bases: TGTGCCAGTAGTCCCGGGTACACTGAAGCTTTCTTT. Residues: CASSPGYTEAFF.

The V and J genes are TRBV5-1 and TRBJ2-2; 11 nucleotides line up with TRBD2. V trimming: 3 bases; J trimming: 7 bases; junction bases outside the gene matches: 5. CDR3 size: 15 residues. Germline CDR1 and CDR2: SGHRS and YFSETQ. CDR3 in DNA: TGCGCCAGCAGCTGGGGACTAGCGGAGATCGGGGAGCTGTTTTTT. Amino acids: CASSWGLAEIGELFF.

V gene TRBV2 combines with J gene TRBJ2-6, with TRBD1 matching 8 bases. Germline CDR1 reads SNHLY; CDR2 reads FYNNEI. V shed 7 bases and J 4 bases; nucleotides not matched to a gene: 9. This CDR3 contains 16 residues. The CDR3 region is CASIGQGTAGANVLTF. Written as DNA, the CDR3 is TGTGCCAGCATCGGACAGGGAACTGCCGGGGCCAACGTCCTGACTTTC. The full variable domain, in which reference TRBV2 and TRBJ2-6 provide the parts outside the CDR3, is EPEVTQTPSHQVTQMGQEVILRCVPISNHLYFYWYRQILGQKVEFLVSFYNNEISEKSEIFDDQFSVERPDGSNFTLKIRSTKLEDSAMYFCASIGQGTAGANVLTFGAGSRLTVL.

This clone has only one observation. This sequence joins TRBV9 and TRBJ2-7; D remains unclear. Between the trimmed V and J ends, which lost 0 bases and 0 bases, there was a span of 4 bases. The V gene's germline CDR1 is SGDLS and CDR2 YYNGEE. This CDR3 contains 13 residues. The CDR3 coding sequence is TGTGCCAGCAGCGTAGGCGACTCCTACGAGCAGTACTTC. Encoded protein: CASSVGDSYEQYF. The whole variable domain, filled in from reference TRBV9 and TRBJ2-7, reads DSGVTQTPKHLITATGQRVTLRCSPRSGDLSVYWYQQSLDQGLQFLIQYYNGEERAKGNILERFSAQQFPDLHSELNLSSLELGDSALYFCASSVGDSYEQYFGPGTRLTVT.

The chain employs TRBV5-1 and TRBJ2-2; 7 positions agree with TRBD2. CDR3 length: 16 amino acids. Trimming took 0 bases from V and 6 from J; bases not matched to a gene: 8. Germline-derived CDR1 and CDR2 are SGHRS and YFSETQ. CDR3 protein: CASSLDVGGSAGELFF. CDR3 nucleotide sequence: TGCGCCAGCAGCTTGGATGTGGGAGGGTCGGCCGGGGAGCTGTTTTTT.

The chain employs TRBV5-4 and TRBJ2-5; TRBD2 agrees at 14 bases. The J segment lost 4 bases and the V segment lost 3 bases, leaving 11 bases of the junction unmatched. This CDR3 comprises 18 residues. Germline CDR1 is SGHNT and CDR2 is YYREEE (reference sequence). CDR3 sequence: CASSSRLAGGPDTETQYF. In DNA form, the CDR3 reads TGTGCCAGCAGCTCCCGACTAGCGGGGGGGCCTGATACAGAGACCCAGTACTTC.

In nucleotides, the CDR3 is TGCGCCAGCAGCTTGGACAGGGGAGGCACAGATACGCAGTATTTT. This encodes CASSLDRGGTDTQYF. This chain uses TRBV5-1 with TRBJ2-3; 7 nucleotides align to TRBD1. The CDR3 is 15 residues long. Germline CDR1 is SGHRS and CDR2 is YFSETQ. Trimming cost V 0 bases and J 1 base; bases outside gene matches: 2.

The chain has TRBV27 and TRBJ2-7; TRBD1 aligns across 8 bases. CDR1 is MNHEY and CDR2 is SMNVEV in the germline V gene (reference sequence). V shed 3 bases and J 2 bases; nucleotides not matched to a gene: 9. This CDR3 is 16 amino acids long. The chain's CDR3 is CASSFERTGTPYEQYF. The CDR3 region has the DNA TGTGCCAGCAGTTTCGAAAGGACAGGGACTCCCTACGAGCAGTACTTC.

The V gene is TRBV6-1, the J gene TRBJ2-1, with TRBD2 matching over 8 bases. Germline CDR1 MNHNS, CDR2 SASEGT. The CDR3 length is 16 residues. Unmatched junction bases numbered 5, after V lost 3 bases and J lost 1 base. The CDR3 region is CASSDPGGPSYNEQFF. CDR3 in DNA: TGTGCCAGCAGTGATCCGGGGGGGCCGTCCTACAATGAGCAGTTCTTC.

The CDR3 DNA sequence: TGTGCCAGCAGCTTAAGCAATCAGCCCCAGCATTTT. Its translation is CASSLSNQPQHF. The gene calls are TRBV7-9 and TRBJ1-5; D not resolved. The CDR3 is 12 amino acids. The V gene lost 2 bases and the J gene lost 1 base, with 0 bases spanning the gap. The V gene's germline CDR1 is SEHNR and CDR2 FQNEAQ (reference sequence).

This clone was seen once. The rearrangement links TRBV5-1 to TRBJ1-1, with D tentatively TRBD1 (5 bases). V was trimmed by 2 bases and J by 5 bases, leaving 10 bases between them. CDR1 is SGHRS and CDR2 is YFSETQ in the germline V gene. The CDR3 runs 13 residues. In DNA, the CDR3 is TGCGCCAGCAGCTTTGAAGGGGCAACTGAAGCTTTCTTT. Amino acids: CASSFEGATEAFF.